This T cell receptor beta chain was captured by sequencing in a study of long-term antiretroviral therapy in people with HIV. Study-level results: Information on adherence, resistance and therapy changes was unavailable. Those clones which expanded before ART made up the dominant part of the repertoire at all time points. Blood draws took place between about 2003 and 2018 and possibly involved older ART regimens.

Run at survey level, the immunoSEQ assay was version v3.0. Sequencing of each sample targeted roughly 35,000-55,000 T-cell genomes. Method: immunoSEQ multiplex PCR; TCRdb's copy keeps in-frame clones and lacks some. The data contain about 17,000 clones, roughly four fifths of them seen just once; the ten biggest clones take up roughly 10%. The CDR3 runs to 18 residues. From germline, CDR1 is SGDLS and CDR2 YYNGEE. V dropped 4 bases and J dropped 0; count of bases not matched to a gene: 12. As to this clone: Its target is not known.

The chain joins TRBV9 to TRBJ2-2; 7 nucleotides match TRBD2. The sequenced sample was unsorted PBMCs, obtained 0.3 years before starting antiretroviral therapy. The TCR was taken from a man between 50 and 59 years old with HIV. CDR3 in DNA: TGTGCCAGCAGCCCGGTTGGGGGGGGATGGGCGAACACCGGGGAGCTGTTTTTT. Translation: CASSPVGGGWANTGELFF. The entire variable domain, with the rest obtained from reference TRBV9 and TRBJ2-2, is as follows: DSGVTQTPKHLITATGQRVTLRCSPRSGDLSVYWYQQSLDQGLQFLIQYYNGEERAKGNILERFSAQQFPDLHSELNLSSLELGDSALYFCASSPVGGGWANTGELFFGEGSRLTVL.